Shown below are 19 T cell receptor beta chains from a single sample sequenced in a study of identical twins. TCRdb analysed the 5' RACE reads with MiXCR anew, one entry per CDR3 protein. The sample records 450,000 to 650,000 distinct CDR3 sequences, roughly 15% being singletons. This same sample was also taken into another study, of yellow fever vaccine responses in identical twins.

Sample: CD4+ T cells sorted from blood. The receptors derive from a woman under 30 in good health.

This clonotype was observed a handful of times. V and J are TRBV29-1 and TRBJ2-1; no firm D call. Germline V gene lookup returns CDR1 SQVTM and CDR2 ANQGSEA. Trimming stripped 6 bases from V and 0 bases from J, with 6 bases between. The CDR3 contains 12 residues. CDR3 bases: TGCAGCGTCACAAGCTCCTACAATGAGCAGTTCTTC. Its translation is CSVTSSYNEQFF.

This chain uses TRBV20-1 with TRBJ2-3; 10 nucleotides align to TRBD2. Germline trimming cut 5 bases from V and 0 bases from J; bases unmatched to any gene: 8. CDR1 and CDR2 from the germline V gene are DFQATT and SNEGSKA (reference sequence). The CDR3 has 16 amino acids. CDR3 residues: CSAPRTSGTSTDTQYF. The DNA of the CDR3 is TGCAGTGCTCCTAGGACTAGCGGAACTAGCACAGATACGCAGTATTTT.

This clonotype was counted at least ten times. This rearrangement joins TRBV5-1 to TRBJ2-7, with D perhaps being TRBD1 or TRBD2 (5 bases each). The CDR3 contains 13 residues. The ends were cut back, 5 bases at V and 3 bases at J, with 12 bases in the middle. CDR1 and CDR2 (germline): SGHRS, YFSETQ. In nucleotides, the CDR3 is TGCGCCAGCAGACGGGACCGGGACTACGAGCAGTACTTC. Its protein product is CASRRDRDYEQYF. The full variable domain, with the rest looked up from reference TRBV5-1 and TRBJ2-7, is KAGVTQTPRYLIKTRGQQVTLSCSPISGHRSVSWYQQTPGQGLQFLFEYFSETQRNKGNFPGRFSGRQFSNSRSEMNVSTLELGDSALYLCASRRDRDYEQYFGPGTRLTVT.

This clonotype was seen more than once but under ten times. In DNA form, the CDR3 reads TGTGCCAGCGGGGTCGGGGCTGACTACACTGAAGCTTTCTTT. It translates to CASGVGADYTEAFF. The chain employs TRBV6-1 and TRBJ1-1; D perhaps matches TRBD1 (5 bases). Trimming removed 8 bases at V and 3 bases at J, with 16 bases between. The germline gives CDR1 MNHNS, CDR2 SASEGT. The CDR3 spans 14 residues.

This clonotype was counted a few times. V usage is TRBV10-3 and J usage is TRBJ2-1; weak D call: TRBD1 (6 bases). This CDR3 has 11 residues. The germline CDR1 and CDR2 sequences are ENHRY and SYGVKD. V was pared by 8 bases and J by 8 bases, with 10 bases between. The CDR3 coding sequence is TGTGCCATCCGGGACACAGATGAGCAGTTCTTC. It is translated as CAIRDTDEQFF.

This clonotype was picked up many times. This CDR3 is CASSFQATNEKLFF. The DNA for the CDR3 is TGTGCCAGCAGCTTTCAGGCAACTAATGAAAAACTGTTTTTT. V is TRBV7-6 and J is TRBJ1-4; D gene uncertain. CDR1 SGHVS and CDR2 FNYEAQ come from the germline V gene. The CDR3 loop spans 14 amino acids. Trimming shortened V by 3 bases and J by 0 bases, and 5 bases separated the two germline ends.

This clonotype was counted many times. The V gene is TRBV5-1, the J gene TRBJ2-1; D possibly uses TRBD1 or TRBD2 (6 bases each). Germline V gene lookup returns CDR1 SGHRS and CDR2 YFSETQ. Deletions cut 0 bases from V and 0 bases from J, with 10 bases between. CDR3 length equals 16 residues. As DNA, the CDR3 is TGCGCCAGCAGCTTGGGAGGGGGGAGCTCCTACAATGAGCAGTTCTTC. Translation: CASSLGGGSSYNEQFF. The full variable domain, with the rest looked up from reference TRBV5-1 and TRBJ2-1, is KAGVTQTPRYLIKTRGQQVTLSCSPISGHRSVSWYQQTPGQGLQFLFEYFSETQRNKGNFPGRFSGRQFSNSRSEMNVSTLELGDSALYLCASSLGGGSSYNEQFFGPGTRLTVL.

The chain has TRBV4-1 and TRBJ2-7; unclear D gene. This CDR3 is built from 15 residues. The V end was cut by 2 bases, the J end by 2 bases, with 13 bases between. CDR1 is MGHRA, CDR2 YSYEKL, per germline. CDR3 sequence: CASSQTPPVTYEQYV. CDR3 DNA sequence: TGCGCCAGCAGCCAAACCCCTCCCGTCACCTACGAGCAGTACGTC.

This clonotype was detected only a few times. V is TRBV6-5 and J is TRBJ2-1, with 8 bases identical to TRBD2. CDR3 length: 15 residues. CDR1 MNHEY and CDR2 SVGAGI come from the germline V gene. With 3 bases clipped from V and 7 bases from J, the junction kept 8 bases outside the gene matches. The CDR3 here is CASSYFGRAGNEQFF. Written as DNA, the CDR3 is TGTGCCAGCAGTTATTTCGGGAGGGCCGGAAATGAGCAGTTCTTC.

This clonotype appeared many times. This chain connects TRBV12-3 or TRBV12-4 to TRBJ2-2, with unresolved D. The V end lost 8 bases, the J end lost 1 base, and 5 bases lay between the germline ends. There are 12 residues in the CDR3. The CDR3 sequence is CASVRNTGELFF. DNA of the CDR3: TGTGCCAGCGTCCGGAACACCGGGGAGCTGTTTTTT.

The CDR3 spells CASSPLLAGDDEQFF. The CDR3 nucleotides are TGTGCCAGCTCACCGCTTCTAGCGGGAGACGATGAGCAGTTCTTC. The chain has TRBV18 and TRBJ2-1; 10 bases agree with TRBD2. Germline-derived CDR1 and CDR2 are KGHSH and LQKENI. V lost 3 bases to trimming and J lost 8 bases; unmatched junction nucleotides: 7. The CDR3 extends over 15 amino acids.

This clonotype was counted between two and nine times. The J gene is TRBJ2-1, the V gene TRBV5-1; tentative D call: TRBD2 (5 bases). V was clipped by 5 bases and J by 8 bases, with 11 bases between them. This CDR3 is 12 amino acids long. Germline CDR1 is SGHRS and CDR2 is YFSETQ. The DNA of the CDR3 is TGCGCCAGCAGGGGCGGGTACCATGAGCAGTTCTTC. Protein product: CASRGGYHEQFF.

The chain uses TRBV3-1 and TRBJ2-6; possible D gene TRBD2, 6 bases. The CDR3 is 17 amino acids. The germline V gene encodes CDR1 LGHDT and CDR2 YNNKEL (reference sequence). V was shortened by 3 bases and J by 0 bases, with 12 bases between the two germline ends. The CDR3 DNA sequence: TGTGCCAGCAGCCACTCCTACGGGGGCTCTGGGGCCAACGTCCTGACTTTC. Its protein product is CASSHSYGGSGANVLTF.

The chain combines TRBV28 with TRBJ2-7; TRBD2 agrees at 10 bases. J lost 3 bases, V lost 2 bases, and 13 bases had no gene match. Germline V lookup: CDR1 MDHEN, CDR2 SYDVKM. The CDR3 covers 18 residues. This CDR3 reads CASSLAPSGSFRGYEQYF. Here the CDR3 DNA reads TGTGCCAGCAGTTTAGCTCCTAGCGGGAGCTTTCGGGGCTACGAGCAGTACTTC.

This clonotype has just a few counts. The genes are TRBV28 and TRBJ1-1, with a tentative D call TRBD1 (6 bases). In germline, CDR1 is MDHEN, CDR2 SYDVKM. V lost 7 bases to trimming and J lost 2 bases, with 17 bases between them. CDR3 length equals 15 residues. CDR3 DNA: TGTGCCAGCATGAGAGGGGGTGGGGGAAACACTGAAGCTTTCTTT. Its translation is CASMRGGGGNTEAFF. Looking up the rest from reference TRBV28 and TRBJ1-1 gives the full variable domain: DVKVTQSSRYLVKRTGEKVFLECVQDMDHENMFWYRQDPGLGLRLIYFSYDVKMKEKGDIPEGYSVSREKKERFSLILESASTNQTSMYLCASMRGGGGNTEAFFGQGTRLTVV.

This clonotype has ten or more counts. V and J are TRBV10-3 and TRBJ2-3, with D unclear. The CDR3 sequence is 11 residues long. The V gene's germline CDR1 is ENHRY and CDR2 SYGVKD. V was shortened by 10 bases and J by 0 bases, with 5 bases between the two germline ends. The CDR3 region has the DNA TGTGCCACCCTAAGCACAGATACGCAGTATTTT. Its translation is CATLSTDTQYF.

This clonotype was recorded once. With a much larger clone just one base away, this may be a read error. The rearrangement links TRBV12-3 or TRBV12-4 to TRBJ2-5; D remains ambiguous. The CDR3 sequence is 13 residues long. The CDR3 sequence: CASSLALQETQHF. The CDR3 DNA is TGTGCCAGCAGTTTAGCCCTACAAGAGACCCAGCACTTC.

This chain uses TRBV7-8 with TRBJ2-1; D possibly matches TRBD1 or TRBD2 (5 bases each). The CDR3 totals 16 residues. The germline CDR1 and CDR2 sequences are SGHVS and FQNEAQ. Trimming removed 5 bases at V and 0 bases at J, with 14 bases between. The CDR3 region has the DNA TGTGCCAGCAGCCCGAGTGCAGGGACCTCCTACAATGAGCAGTTCTTC. Translating it yields CASSPSAGTSYNEQFF.

The sample holds many counts of this clonotype. The rearrangement links TRBV29-1 to TRBJ2-1, with 7 bases that match TRBD2. The CDR3 runs 14 residues. After removal of 3 bases from V and 6 bases from J, the junction contained 8 bases not matched to a gene. Germline CDR1 and CDR2: SQVTM and ANQGSEA. CDR3 protein: CSVDRYGGVNEQFF. The CDR3 nucleotides read TGCAGCGTTGACCGTTATGGGGGGGTCAATGAGCAGTTCTTC.